Here is one TCR beta chain with its context. What it binds is unknown. Relative to the germline gene, one junction end is altered; a read error may explain this. The sample is drawn from a study of cytomegalovirus exposure and HLA in healthy donors. About the study: The study placed 70% to 90% of its 398 genotyped donors in the Caucasian-associated ancestry cluster. General study findings and limits: TCR beta V segments were, for the most part, productive about 87% or about 30% of the time in an earlier analysis.

PCR was performed using 60 Vbeta and 13 Jbeta primers. The repertoire was sequenced with immunoSEQ multiplex PCR; TCRdb's copy has only in-frame clones and lacks some. Of 200,000 to 250,000 clones in the sample, 60% to 80% were seen once. CDR3 length: 17 amino acids. CDR1 MNHNS and CDR2 SASEGT come from the germline V gene. Sequenced: PBMCs. The rearrangement uses TRBV6-1 and TRBJ2-7; maybe TRBD1 (6 bases). This receptor was obtained from a woman in her 30s in good health and CMV-seronegative. The CDR3 protein is CGSSEATGGPYSYEQYF. Here the CDR3 DNA reads TGTGGCAGCAGTGAAGCGACAGGTGGGCCCTACTCCTACGAGCAGTACTTC.